A selection of T cell receptor beta chains follows, all from one sample in a study of cytomegalovirus exposure and HLA in healthy donors. Profiled with immunoSEQ multiplex PCR; TCRdb holds only in-frame clones, not every one. The profile shows around 170,000 clones, roughly 84% of them singletons. What was sequenced was PBMCs. The source of these receptors is a woman between 18 and 30 years old in good health and CMV-seronegative. CDR3s leave out the opening cysteine and the closing phenylalanine or tryptophan. The order of the fields is clone size, J gene, V gene, CDR3 protein. For some rows the clone size is stated as once, few or many, or as a class when expanded; others skip it.

abundance: .
j_gene: TRBJ1-4
v_gene: TRBV7-9
CDR3aa: ASSLQGLEGEKLF

abundance: .
j_gene: TRBJ2-3
v_gene: TRBV28
CDR3aa: ASSRQSTDTQY

abundance: .
j_gene: TRBJ2-3
v_gene: TRBV5-1
CDR3aa: ASSFSGGGNTDTQY

abundance: .
j_gene: TRBJ2-4
v_gene: TRBV5-8
CDR3aa: ASSLGGRNIQY

abundance: .
j_gene: TRBJ2-7
v_gene: TRBV13
CDR3aa: ASVSGPGRGVDEQY

abundance: .
j_gene: TRBJ1-5
v_gene: TRBV28
CDR3aa: ASSWGPGSNHQPQH

abundance: .
j_gene: TRBJ1-2
v_gene: TRBV6-5
CDR3aa: ASSYRGHEDGYT

abundance: .
j_gene: TRBJ1-1
v_gene: TRBV14
CDR3aa: ASSHRQGGEAF

abundance: .
j_gene: TRBJ1-1
v_gene: TRBV14
CDR3aa: ASSHNIGQGYTEAF

abundance: .
j_gene: TRBJ1-1
v_gene: TRBV29-1
CDR3aa: SVGRQMNTEAF

abundance: once
j_gene: TRBJ2-5
v_gene: TRBV5-1
CDR3aa: ASSSAGLAGPGAGTQY

abundance: .
j_gene: TRBJ2-1
v_gene: TRBV6-1
CDR3aa: ASTLDRRSYNEQF

abundance: .
j_gene: TRBJ1-2
v_gene: TRBV28
CDR3aa: ASSFRELRRGYT

abundance: .
j_gene: TRBJ2-1
v_gene: TRBV12-5
CDR3aa: ASASGTSFSGEQF

abundance: few
j_gene: TRBJ1-1
v_gene: TRBV21-1
CDR3aa: ASRGGQGAICTEAF

abundance: .
j_gene: TRBJ1-1
v_gene: TRBV29-1
CDR3aa: SVDGTGAPEAF

abundance: .
j_gene: TRBJ1-1
v_gene: TRBV5-4
CDR3aa: ASSLRDTEAF

abundance: .
j_gene: TRBJ1-5
v_gene: TRBV7-3
CDR3aa: ASSLDRGYPQH

abundance: once
j_gene: TRBJ2-1
v_gene: TRBV7-6
CDR3aa: ASSLGGGLAGSEQF

abundance: .
j_gene: TRBJ1-1
v_gene: TRBV11-2
CDR3aa: ASSLHGASEAF

abundance: once
j_gene: TRBJ2-7
v_gene: TRBV4-1
CDR3aa: ASSSGTSGRLSYEQY

abundance: .
j_gene: TRBJ2-7
v_gene: TRBV6-6
CDR3aa: ASSYERAYEQY

abundance: .
j_gene: TRBJ1-4
v_gene: TRBV7-8
CDR3aa: ASSLRSGTTNEKLF

abundance: .
j_gene: TRBJ1-1
v_gene: TRBV18
CDR3aa: ASSLPGNTEAF

abundance: .
j_gene: TRBJ1-5
v_gene: TRBV2
CDR3aa: ASRWGRNSNQPQH

abundance: once
j_gene: TRBJ2-5
v_gene: TRBV30
CDR3aa: AWTRTLQETQY

abundance: .
j_gene: TRBJ1-6
v_gene: TRBV30
CDR3aa: AWSTSTPGSPLH

abundance: few
j_gene: TRBJ1-1
v_gene: TRBV7-3
CDR3aa: ASSLLGRGFGTEAF

abundance: .
j_gene: TRBJ2-7
v_gene: TRBV7-5
CDR3aa: VRSKDGLISSYEQY

abundance: .
j_gene: TRBJ2-1
v_gene: TRBV10-1
CDR3aa: ASSQGDRDNEQF

abundance: .
j_gene: TRBJ1-1
v_gene: TRBV28
CDR3aa: ASSSWDLGRGNTEAF

abundance: .
j_gene: TRBJ2-5
v_gene: TRBV5-1
CDR3aa: ASSLTGQGETQY

abundance: .
j_gene: TRBJ2-5
v_gene: TRBV6-1
CDR3aa: ASSEREIETQY

abundance: .
j_gene: TRBJ1-6
v_gene: TRBV30
CDR3aa: AWRGGGNSPLH

abundance: .
j_gene: TRBJ1-2
v_gene: TRBV28
CDR3aa: ASGTGSRGYT

abundance: .
j_gene: TRBJ1-1
v_gene: TRBV10-3
CDR3aa: AISEGKQGNTEAF

abundance: .
j_gene: TRBJ1-3
v_gene: TRBV28
CDR3aa: ASSLTGNSGNTIY

abundance: .
j_gene: TRBJ1-5
v_gene: TRBV6-1
CDR3aa: ASSPWGGNQPQH

abundance: .
j_gene: TRBJ2-5
v_gene: TRBV11-2
CDR3aa: ASSLDWGGETQY

abundance: .
j_gene: TRBJ2-7
v_gene: TRBV30
CDR3aa: AWSPNMVSEQY

abundance: .
j_gene: TRBJ2-3
v_gene: TRBV15
CDR3aa: ATSITTVGTGETDTQY

abundance: .
j_gene: TRBJ1-1
v_gene: TRBV30
CDR3aa: ANTPGGTNTEAF